These T cell receptor beta chains were read from a single sample in a study of CD8+CD57+ T cells in acquired aplastic anemia. TCRdb analysed the reads with MiXCR anew, one entry per CDR3 protein. The table records a few hundred thousand distinct CDR3 sequences, about 59% of them present only once. The sequenced sample consisted of sorted CD4+, CD8+, or CD8+CD57+ T cells (not recorded which) from PBMCs. Receptors were obtained from a human donor in good health. The CDR3 runs from the conserved cysteine through the conserved F or W. Each record gives: J gene, V gene, CDR3 protein.

TRBJ2-7 | TRBV4-1 | CASSHLGQGNEQYF
TRBJ2-7 | TRBV7-9 | CASSPRSSGNNYEQYF
TRBJ2-5 | TRBV7-2 | CASSLKLSGAEETQYF
TRBJ1-2 | TRBV6-1 | CASSEVTRTGGDGYTF
TRBJ2-3 | TRBV2 | CASSDRKGKPSTDTQYF
TRBJ2-3 | TRBV4-3 | CASSQAQGGGTDTQYF
TRBJ2-1 | TRBV7-9 | CASSQGLAGAPNEQFF
TRBJ2-7 | TRBV9 | CASSQHRDRGLEQCF
TRBJ2-7 | TRBV27 | CASSRNRGSSYEQYF
TRBJ2-5 | TRBV10-3 | CAISDYGRLEETQYF
TRBJ2-1 | TRBV29-1 | CSVVQLPGYNEQFF
TRBJ2-3 | TRBV6-6 | CASNPGSRTDTQYF
TRBJ2-7 | TRBV12-3/TRBV12-4 | CASWTALGEQYF
TRBJ2-7 | TRBV2 | CASTPSTYEQYF
TRBJ2-5 | TRBV2 | CASRTPRALPETQYF
TRBJ2-1 | TRBV7-9 | CASSGIQGNEQFF
TRBJ2-1 | TRBV7-2 | CASSLGSGSGNEQFF
TRBJ2-7 | TRBV7-9 | CASSLGTDREQYF
TRBJ1-1 | TRBV28 | CASTLRGVARMNTEAFF